Presented here are 28 T cell receptor beta chains from one specimen sequenced in a study of shared clonotypes between healthy human individuals (TCRdb year 2020). The library was built by means of the immunoSEQ multiplex PCR assay. Not all clones reach the TCRdb copy of this immuneACCESS table, which keeps in-frame sequences only. Checked studies attribute under half of the gap to unresolved V genes and leave the rest unexplained. This sample is represented by about 1 million clones; 75% of them were singletons. About 1.5% of the sample belongs to the ten largest clones. Sequenced input: memory CD4+ T cells sorted from blood. Per the publication, the cell subset or site label means: CD45RA-negative fraction. The receptors were sampled from a man between 18 and 29 years old in good health.

The chain carries TRBV27 and TRBJ1-5; 8 nucleotides align to TRBD1. Germline values: CDR1 MNHEY, CDR2 SMNVEV (reference sequence). The CDR3 totals 14 residues. J lost 5 bases, V lost 4 bases, and 4 bases had no gene match. Here the CDR3 DNA reads TGTGCCAGCAGTTCTAACAGGGGGGATCAGCCCCAGCATTTT. It specifies CASSSNRGDQPQHF.

In its sample, this clone was seen a few times. The rearrangement links TRBV9 to TRBJ2-1; no firm D call. The V end lost 0 bases, the J end lost 7 bases, and 14 bases lay between the germline ends. This CDR3 region has 15 residues. The germline gives CDR1 SGDLS, CDR2 YYNGEE. In DNA, the CDR3 is TGTGCCAGCAGCGTAGGGCTAGAGAGGAAGAATGAGCAGTTCTTC. Its protein is CASSVGLERKNEQFF.

The gene calls are TRBV5-1 and TRBJ2-7; TRBD1 matches 9 bases. J was trimmed by 6 bases and V by 6 bases; bases with no gene match: 13. Germline CDR1 and CDR2: SGHRS and YFSETQ. The length of the CDR3 is 15 residues. CDR3 amino acids: CASTSGTGILGEQYF. In DNA form, the CDR3 reads TGCGCCAGCACTTCGGGGACAGGGATTTTGGGCGAGCAGTACTTC.

The chain uses TRBV11-3 and TRBJ2-3, with D hard to call. V gave up 5 bases and J gave up 3 bases, with 9 bases separating them. The germline V gene encodes CDR1 SGHNT and CDR2 YENEEA. This CDR3 region has 13 residues. The CDR3 spells CASSPRPTDTQYF. The CDR3 coding sequence is TGTGCCAGCAGCCCCCGTCCTACAGATACGCAGTATTTT.

This clone has more than one count but fewer than ten. The chain carries TRBV5-1 and TRBJ2-2, with unresolved D. Germline V gives CDR1 SGHRS, CDR2 YFSETQ. There are 14 residues in the CDR3. Trimming took 0 bases from V and 5 from J, leaving 8 bases between them. The CDR3 DNA reads as TGCGCCAGCAGCTTGGCCGTCCAAACCGGGGAGCTGTTTTTT. It yields the protein CASSLAVQTGELFF.

The chain is built from TRBV28 and TRBJ2-7, with a weak D call TRBD2 (5 bases). CDR1 is MDHEN and CDR2 is SYDVKM in the germline V gene. V was pared by 2 bases and J by 8 bases, with 19 bases between. This CDR3 has 15 amino acids. In DNA, the CDR3 is TGTGCCAGCAGTTTAAGAGGGATGGAGCATCGTCAGCAGTACTTC. This sequence encodes CASSLRGMEHRQQYF.

The V gene is TRBV28, the J gene TRBJ1-3; D is uncertain. Trimming cost V 6 bases and J 4 bases, with 13 bases left between them. CDR1 and CDR2 (germline): MDHEN, SYDVKM. CDR3 length: 14 amino acids. CDR3 nucleotides: TGTGCCAGCAGCTCAAGATTGGGCGGAAACACCATATATTTT. Translated: CASSSRLGGNTIYF.

The chain joins TRBV4-1 to TRBJ2-5; the D is unclear. Trimming removed 1 base at V and 2 bases at J, with 14 bases between. The CDR3 covers 16 residues. From germline, CDR1 is MGHRA and CDR2 YSYEKL. This chain's CDR3 is CASSQAIGLGQETQYF. CDR3 sequence (DNA): TGCGCCAGCAGCCAAGCGATTGGTCTGGGACAAGAGACCCAGTACTTC.

The rearrangement uses TRBV5-5 and TRBJ1-1, with D unclear. CDR1 is SGHKS and CDR2 is YYEKEE in the germline V gene (reference sequence). The CDR3 has 14 amino acids. V was cut by 4 bases and J by 0 bases, with 10 bases left in between. In DNA, the CDR3 is TGTGCCAGCAGCCCCCTAGGCCTGAACACTGAAGCTTTCTTT. It specifies CASSPLGLNTEAFF.

V and J are TRBV7-8 and TRBJ2-1; D is perhaps TRBD1 or TRBD2 (5 bases each). Germline values: CDR1 SGHVS, CDR2 FQNEAQ. This CDR3 comprises 15 residues. Trimming removed 0 bases at V and 6 bases at J, with 12 bases between. CDR3 in amino acids: CASSLAWGSGNEQFF. The CDR3 nucleotides read TGTGCCAGCAGCTTAGCGTGGGGGTCTGGCAATGAGCAGTTCTTC.

V and J are TRBV7-9 and TRBJ1-1; 7 positions match TRBD1. Trimming took 1 base from V and 2 from J; bases not matched to a gene: 4. The CDR3 sequence is 15 residues long. Germline assignment: CDR1 SEHNR and CDR2 FQNEAQ (reference sequence). CDR3 nucleotide sequence: TGTGCCAGCAGCTTAGGAGGGGGCCGTAACACTGAAGCTTTCTTT. Residues: CASSLGGGRNTEAFF.

This clone was seen a handful of times. The chain has TRBV12-5 and TRBJ1-6, with D unresolved. The CDR3 sequence is 15 residues long. V was trimmed by 5 bases and J by 5 bases, leaving 13 bases between them. Germline CDR1 is LGHNT and CDR2 is FRNRAP. CDR3 in amino acids: CASGNPWVDNSPLHF. The DNA of the CDR3 is TGTGCTAGTGGTAATCCCTGGGTTGATAATTCACCCCTCCACTTT.

In the case of this clone: This same CDR3 is encoded by further DNA sequences in the sample. This sequence joins TRBV27 and TRBJ2-3; 13 bases agree with TRBD2. The CDR3 contains 16 residues. V lost 5 bases and J lost 3; bases outside the gene matches: 5. The V gene's germline CDR1 is MNHEY and CDR2 SMNVEV (reference sequence). The CDR3 reads CASSTRLAGGTDTQYF. The CDR3 DNA sequence: TGTGCCAGCAGTACCCGACTAGCGGGAGGAACAGATACGCAGTATTTT.

Only a few counts were recorded for this clone. A read error may explain this, as a much larger clone is one base away. The chain joins TRBV7-2 to TRBJ1-1; D is ambiguous. This CDR3 is built from 13 residues. V gave up 1 base and J gave up 1 base, with 4 bases separating them. The germline V gene encodes CDR1 SGHTA and CDR2 FQGNSA. The CDR3: CASSLDQNTEAFF. The CDR3 DNA sequence: TGTGCCAGCAGCTTAGACCAGAACACTGAAGCTTTCTTT. Combining the CDR3 with reference TRBV7-2 and TRBJ1-1 gives the whole variable domain GAGVSQSPSNKVTEKGKDVELRCDPISGHTALYWYRQSLGQGLEFLIYFQGNSAPDKSGLPSDRFSAERTGGSVSTLTIQRTQQEDSAVYLCASSLDQNTEAFFGQGTRLTVV.

This sequence joins TRBV2 and TRBJ1-1, with 8 bases fitting TRBD1. The trim removed 6 bases at V and 3 bases at J, leaving 6 bases unmatched. Germline V gene lookup returns CDR1 SNHLY and CDR2 FYNNEI. The CDR3 length is 14 residues. CDR3 in amino acids: CASSAQGGDTEAFF. The CDR3 DNA reads TGTGCCAGCAGCGCACAGGGGGGGGACACTGAAGCTTTCTTT.

This clone was counted a single time. This rearrangement joins TRBV11-3 to TRBJ1-5; 8 bases fit TRBD1. This CDR3 region has 12 residues. CDR1 is SGHNT and CDR2 is YENEEA in the germline V gene. Losses at the gene ends were 5 bases for V and 9 bases for J; bases not matched to a gene: 3. CDR3 sequence: CASSHRGGPQHF. The CDR3, as DNA: TGTGCCAGCAGCCACAGGGGGGGGCCCCAGCATTTT.

The genes are TRBV9 and TRBJ1-2; the D is unclear. The V gene's germline CDR1 is SGDLS and CDR2 YYNGEE. V gave up 4 bases and J gave up 2 bases, with 15 bases separating them. CDR3 length: 15 residues. This chain's CDR3 is CASSRHSGPNYGYTF. In nucleotides, the CDR3 is TGTGCCAGCAGCAGACACTCGGGCCCAAACTATGGCTACACCTTC.

This chain uses TRBV11-2 with TRBJ2-2, with D tentatively TRBD1 (6 bases). Trimming took off 5 bases at V and 6 bases at J, with 16 bases between the two ends. Per the germline V gene, CDR1 is SGHAT and CDR2 is FQNNGV. The CDR3 loop spans 15 amino acids. CDR3: CASSAQGWGPGELFF. The CDR3 nucleotides read TGTGCCAGCAGCGCACAGGGATGGGGGCCCGGGGAGCTGTTTTTT.

The rearrangement uses TRBV7-2 and TRBJ2-3; the match to TRBD2 covers 9 bases. This CDR3 has 13 residues. Germline values: CDR1 SGHTA, CDR2 FQGNSA. Trimming cost V 5 bases and J 5 bases; bases outside gene matches: 2. As DNA, the CDR3 is TGTGCCAGCAGCGGTAGCGGGAGAGATACGCAGTATTTT. Translation gives CASSGSGRDTQYF.

This chain uses TRBV7-9 with TRBJ2-7; the D gene is possibly TRBD2 (5 bases). The V gene lost 5 bases and the J gene lost 2 bases, with 13 bases spanning the gap. CDR3 length: 14 amino acids. The germline V gene encodes CDR1 SEHNR and CDR2 FQNEAQ (reference sequence). CDR3 sequence: CASSDYNNPYEQYF. Here the CDR3 DNA reads TGTGCCAGCAGCGACTATAACAATCCCTACGAGCAGTACTTC.

The chain links TRBV5-6 to TRBJ2-5, with a tentative D call TRBD2 (5 bases). V lost 2 bases and J lost 3, with 8 bases in between. The CDR3 spans 13 residues. Germline V gives CDR1 SGHDT, CDR2 YYEEEE. The CDR3 sequence: CASSLIGKETQYF. The CDR3 nucleotides read TGTGCCAGCAGCTTAATCGGGAAAGAGACCCAGTACTTC.

The chain employs TRBV4-3 and TRBJ2-5, with a tentative D call TRBD2 (5 bases). Trimming removed 1 base from V and 10 bases from J, with 13 bases in between. This CDR3 spans 13 amino acids. The germline V gene has CDR1 LGHNA and CDR2 YSLEER. The CDR3 loop reads CASSQGTHGGQYF. The CDR3 DNA reads as TGCGCCAGCAGCCAAGGGACTCATGGTGGCCAGTACTTC.

This sequence joins TRBV19 and TRBJ1-5, with D possibly being TRBD1 (5 bases). The CDR3 consists of 14 residues. The germline V gene encodes CDR1 LNHDA and CDR2 SQIVND (reference sequence). Trimming shortened V by 6 bases and J by 2 bases, and 11 bases separated the two germline ends. CDR3 residues: CASRAGGGNQPQHF. The CDR3 region has the DNA TGTGCCAGTAGGGCGGGAGGGGGCAATCAGCCCCAGCATTTT. Full variable domain (remainder filled in from reference TRBV19 and TRBJ1-5): DGGITQSPKYLFRKEGQNVTLSCEQNLNHDAMYWYRQDPGQGLRLIYYSQIVNDFQKGDIAEGYSVSREKKESFPLTVTSAQKNPTAFYLCASRAGGGNQPQHFGDGTRLSIL.

This chain connects TRBV30 to TRBJ1-2; D is ambiguous. Germline CDR1 and CDR2: GTSNPN and SVGIG (reference sequence). The CDR3 contains 12 residues. Trimming took 5 bases from V and 4 from J, leaving 11 bases between them. CDR3 nucleotide sequence: TGTGCCTGGGTCGACAAAGGCTATGGCTACACCTTC. Translating it yields CAWVDKGYGYTF.

This sequence joins TRBV6-9 and TRBJ2-3, with TRBD2 identical over 15 bases. The germline V gene has CDR1 MNHGY and CDR2 SVAAGI. The V and J ends lost 7 bases and 7 bases, in that order; junction bases with no gene match: 12. The CDR3 extends over 17 amino acids. Written as DNA, the CDR3 is TGTGCCAGCACCCCTAGGACTAGCGGGAGGGTCACGAATACGCAGTATTTT. This gives the protein CASTPRTSGRVTNTQYF.

In its sample, this clone was seen a few times. V is TRBV4-2 and J is TRBJ1-6; weak D call: TRBD1 (6 bases). CDR1 LGHNA and CDR2 YNFKEQ come from the germline V gene. V was clipped by 8 bases and J by 9 bases, with 20 bases between them. This CDR3 spans 15 amino acids. CDR3 in DNA: TGTGCCAGCGGACTACAGACAGGCGACTTTTCACCCCTCCACTTT. Protein: CASGLQTGDFSPLHF.

This clone has only one observation. V usage is TRBV5-1 and J usage is TRBJ1-6; a possible D gene is TRBD1 (6 bases). V lost 3 bases and J 7 bases, leaving 20 bases between the germline ends. The CDR3 has 17 residues. Per germline, CDR1 SGHRS and CDR2 YFSETQ. The CDR3 spells CASSWGRRQDSNSPLHF. The CDR3 DNA sequence: TGCGCCAGCAGCTGGGGTAGGCGACAGGATTCGAATTCACCCCTCCACTTT.

The J gene is TRBJ1-1, the V gene TRBV9; D may be TRBD1 (5 bases). The germline CDR1 and CDR2 sequences are SGDLS and YYNGEE. V was trimmed by 0 bases and J by 4 bases, leaving 7 bases between them. The CDR3 length is 13 residues. The CDR3 here is CASSVEDTTEAFF. The CDR3 DNA is TGTGCCAGCAGCGTAGAGGACACCACTGAAGCTTTCTTT.